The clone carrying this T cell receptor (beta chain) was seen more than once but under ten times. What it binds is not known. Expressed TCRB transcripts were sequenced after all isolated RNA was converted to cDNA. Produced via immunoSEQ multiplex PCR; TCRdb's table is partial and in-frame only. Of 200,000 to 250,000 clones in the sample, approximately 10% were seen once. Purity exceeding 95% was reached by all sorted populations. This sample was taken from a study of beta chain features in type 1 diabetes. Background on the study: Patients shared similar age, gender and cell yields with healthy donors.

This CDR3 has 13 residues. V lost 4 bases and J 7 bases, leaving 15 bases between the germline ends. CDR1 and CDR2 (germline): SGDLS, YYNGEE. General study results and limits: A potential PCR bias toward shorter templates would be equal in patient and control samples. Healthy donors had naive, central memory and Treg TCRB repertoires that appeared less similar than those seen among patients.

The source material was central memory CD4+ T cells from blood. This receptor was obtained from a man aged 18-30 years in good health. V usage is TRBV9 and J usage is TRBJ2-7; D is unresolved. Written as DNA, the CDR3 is TGTGCCAGCAGCCAGGCGGATTCGAGAGAGCAGTACTTC. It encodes CASSQADSREQYF.